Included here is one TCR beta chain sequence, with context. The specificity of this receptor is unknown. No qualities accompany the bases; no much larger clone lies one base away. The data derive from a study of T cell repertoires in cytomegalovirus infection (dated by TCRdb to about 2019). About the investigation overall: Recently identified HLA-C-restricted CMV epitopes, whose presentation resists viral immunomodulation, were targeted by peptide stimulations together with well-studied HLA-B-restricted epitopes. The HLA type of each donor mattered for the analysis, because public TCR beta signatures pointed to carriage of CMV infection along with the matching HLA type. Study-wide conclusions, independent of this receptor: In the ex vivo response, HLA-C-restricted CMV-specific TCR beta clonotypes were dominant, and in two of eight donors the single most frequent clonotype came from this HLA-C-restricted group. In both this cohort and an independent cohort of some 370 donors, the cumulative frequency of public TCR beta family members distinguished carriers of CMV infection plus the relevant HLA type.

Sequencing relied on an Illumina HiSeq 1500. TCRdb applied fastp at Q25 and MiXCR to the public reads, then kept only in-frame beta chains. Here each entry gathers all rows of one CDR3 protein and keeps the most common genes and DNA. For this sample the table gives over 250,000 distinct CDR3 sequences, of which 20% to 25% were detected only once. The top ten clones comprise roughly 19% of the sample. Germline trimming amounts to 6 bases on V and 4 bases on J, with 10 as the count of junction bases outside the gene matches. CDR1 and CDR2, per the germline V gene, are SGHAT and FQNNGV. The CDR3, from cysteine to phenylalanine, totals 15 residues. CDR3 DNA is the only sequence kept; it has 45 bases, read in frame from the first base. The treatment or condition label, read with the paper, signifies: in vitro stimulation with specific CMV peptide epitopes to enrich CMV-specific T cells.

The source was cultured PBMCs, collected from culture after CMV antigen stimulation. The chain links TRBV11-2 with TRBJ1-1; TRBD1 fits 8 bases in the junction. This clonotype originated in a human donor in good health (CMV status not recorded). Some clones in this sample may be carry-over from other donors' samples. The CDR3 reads CASRETQGVGTEAFF. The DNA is TGTGCCAGCAGAGAAACACAGGGGGTGGGCACTGAAGCTTTCTTT.